These T cell receptor beta chains were read from a single sample in a study of beta chain features in type 1 diabetes. Clones were sequenced by immunoSEQ multiplex PCR, and TCRdb holds only the in-frame ones, with some missing. Altogether 300,000 or so clones are present, around 8% being singletons, with the ten largest covering less than 0.45%. Sequencing used central memory CD4+ T cells from blood. The receptors come from a woman under 30 in good health. CDR3s include the opening cysteine and the closing phenylalanine or tryptophan. Each record gives: CDR3 DNA, CDR3 protein, D gene, clone size, J gene, V gene. D genes are given only for firm matches. Rows may omit the clone size; those that give it use once, few, many or a size class.

cdr3_nt: TGTGCCAGCAGCTACCCTAGCGGGAGGCTGGGGGTTCAAGAGACCCAGTACTTC
cdr3_aa: CASSYPSGRLGVQETQYF
d_call: TRBD2
clone_size: NA
j_call: TRBJ2-5
v_call: TRBV11-2

cdr3_nt: TGTGCCAGCAGTTTAGGCCTTAGCGGGAGGGCCGCAGATACGCAGTATTTT
cdr3_aa: CASSLGLSGRAADTQYF
d_call: TRBD2
clone_size: few
j_call: TRBJ2-3
v_call: TRBV27

cdr3_nt: TGCAGCGCATTGGGACAGATTGGACAAGAGACCCAGTACTTC
cdr3_aa: CSALGQIGQETQYF
d_call: TRBD1
clone_size: few
j_call: TRBJ2-5
v_call: TRBV29-1

cdr3_nt: TGCGCCAGCAGCCAAGGGAGGACTAGCACAGATACGCAGTATTTT
cdr3_aa: CASSQGRTSTDTQYF
d_call: NA
clone_size: NA
j_call: TRBJ2-3
v_call: TRBV4-3

cdr3_nt: TGTGCCAGCTCACCACCTGCAAGGGACTATGGCTACACCTTC
cdr3_aa: CASSPPARDYGYTF
d_call: NA
clone_size: NA
j_call: TRBJ1-2
v_call: TRBV18

cdr3_nt: TGTGCCAGCACCCCGGGACACGGCTACAATGAGCAGTTCTTC
cdr3_aa: CASTPGHGYNEQFF
d_call: NA
clone_size: NA
j_call: TRBJ2-1
v_call: TRBV6-1

cdr3_nt: TGCAGCGTGGGACAGGGAAACACTGAAGCTTTCTTT
cdr3_aa: CSVGQGNTEAFF
d_call: TRBD1
clone_size: NA
j_call: TRBJ1-1
v_call: TRBV29-1

cdr3_nt: TGTGCCAGCAGCTTAGGGGCAGTGGGAAACAATGAGCAGTTCTTC
cdr3_aa: CASSLGAVGNNEQFF
d_call: NA
clone_size: few
j_call: TRBJ2-1
v_call: TRBV11-3

cdr3_nt: TGTGCCAGCAGCCAAGAGCCAGGGACGAACACTGAAGCTTTCTTT
cdr3_aa: CASSQEPGTNTEAFF
d_call: NA
clone_size: few
j_call: TRBJ1-1
v_call: TRBV4-2

cdr3_nt: TGTGCCAGCAGCCAAGGGGGACTAGCGGGTATAAATGAGCAGTTCTTC
cdr3_aa: CASSQGGLAGINEQFF
d_call: TRBD2
clone_size: few
j_call: TRBJ2-1
v_call: TRBV4-2